Presented here are 32 T cell receptor beta chains from one specimen sequenced in a study of post-analysis software for immune sequencing data (dated by TCRdb to about 2015). Library method: PCR. TCRdb names Illumina HiSeq 2500 as the instrument used. To reduce PCR and sequencing biases, unique molecular identifiers were built into the TCR beta cDNA libraries. The raw public data were reprocessed by TCRdb itself: fastp quality trimming at Q25, MiXCR clonotype calling, in-frame beta chains only. Each entry is one CDR3 protein sequence, shown with its most common DNA and genes. This sample gives about 770,000 distinct CDR3 sequences in total; roughly 50% of them show up just once. The ten largest clonotypes hold approximately 5% of the sample. Which antigens these TCRs recognize remains unknown. Overall results and qualifications from the work: Patients showed significantly higher frequencies than controls for about five TRBV segments, among them TRBV5-6, TRBV5-1 and TRBV20-1.

Sequences were obtained from blood. These receptor sequences come from a girl between 5 and 17 years old with multiple sclerosis.

The chain has TRBV5-1 and TRBJ2-1; D is unresolved. V lost 5 bases and J 5 bases, leaving 11 bases between the germline ends. This CDR3 is built from 13 residues. Germline V gives CDR1 SGHRS, CDR2 YFSETQ. The CDR3 DNA is TGCGCCAGCAGAGCCCTTCTCAACAATGAGCAGTTCTTC. Its protein product is CASRALLNNEQFF.

This rearrangement joins TRBV7-8 to TRBJ2-7; 9 nucleotides line up with TRBD1. The CDR3 is 16 residues long. Germline loops: CDR1 SGHVS, CDR2 FQNEAQ. The trim removed 5 bases at V and 2 bases at J, leaving 10 bases unmatched. CDR3: CASSPPPGQGTYEQYF. The CDR3 DNA reads TGTGCCAGCAGCCCCCCCCCGGGACAGGGTACCTACGAGCAGTACTTC. Drawing the rest from reference TRBV7-8 and TRBJ2-7, the complete variable domain is GAGVSQSPRYKVAKRGQDVALRCDPISGHVSLFWYQQALGQGPEFLTYFQNEAQLDKSGLPSDRFFAERPEGSVSTLKIQRTQQEDSAVYLCASSPPPGQGTYEQYFGPGTRLTVT.

In this sample, this clonotype turned up once. J is TRBJ2-2 and V is TRBV24-1; 10 positions agree with TRBD2. Germline CDR1 KGHDR, CDR2 SFDVKD. V lost 6 bases to trimming and J lost 5 bases; unmatched junction nucleotides: 8. CDR3 size: 16 residues. In nucleotides, the CDR3 is TGTGCCACCAGTAGCGGGAGGGCGGTAAGGACCGGGGAGCTGTTTTTT. Protein product: CATSSGRAVRTGELFF.

This clonotype has just a few counts. The chain links TRBV9 to TRBJ2-7; 10 bases align to TRBD2. Trimming took 3 bases from V and 4 from J; bases not matched to a gene: 10. The CDR3 is 16 residues long. CDR1 is SGDLS and CDR2 is YYNGEE in the germline V gene. CDR3 DNA: TGTGCCAGCAGCGGTCGATCTAGCGGGAGTATTTACGAGCAGTACTTC. Encoded protein: CASSGRSSGSIYEQYF.

In its sample, this clonotype was seen a few times. The V gene is TRBV7-3, the J gene TRBJ2-7, with 11 bases lining up with TRBD1. TRBJ2-5 explains the end of the DNA better; the J call may be wrong. The CDR3 spans 16 residues. The germline V gene encodes CDR1 SGHTA and CDR2 FQGTGA. CDR3 DNA sequence: TGTGCCAGCAGCTTAGTAGGGACAGGGGGATTGGAGACCCAGTACTTC. Translated, it gives CASSLVGTGGLETQYF.

The chain has TRBV29-1 and TRBJ2-5; D gene ambiguous. Near its end, the DNA agrees better with TRBJ2-1, so the J call may be wrong. CDR3 size: 12 residues. Germline CDR1 is SQVTM and CDR2 is ANQGSEA. As DNA, the CDR3 is TGCAGCGTCACCGCCTCCCAAGAGACCCAGTTCTTC. Translated: CSVTASQETQFF.

The rearrangement uses TRBV27 and TRBJ1-4; TRBD1 matches at 9 bases. CDR3 length equals 13 residues. Germline assignment: CDR1 MNHEY and CDR2 SMNVEV (reference sequence). V lost 8 bases, J lost 8 bases, and 6 bases stayed unmatched. CDR3: CASQGQGGEKLFF. CDR3 sequence (DNA): TGTGCCAGCCAGGGACAGGGTGGGGAAAAACTGTTTTTT.

This clonotype was counted only a few times. The chain has TRBV6-5 and TRBJ1-2; no clear D gene. This CDR3 has 16 residues. V was cut by 0 bases and J by 3 bases, with 14 bases left in between. Germline CDR1 MNHEY, CDR2 SVGAGI. The CDR3 nucleotides read TGTGCCAGCAGTTACTCTAGGAGGCCCGGGGACTATGGCTACACCTTC. It specifies CASSYSRRPGDYGYTF.

The chain is built from TRBV12-3 or TRBV12-4 and TRBJ2-7, with D uncertain. The V end was cut by 7 bases, the J end by 0 bases, with 13 bases between. The CDR3 length is 14 residues. The CDR3, as DNA: TGTGCCAGCACAAAAGAAAGGAGCTCCTACGAGCAGTACTTC. Translation gives CASTKERSSYEQYF.

A few counts support this clonotype. The chain is built from TRBV20-1 and TRBJ2-7; no clear D. V dropped 3 bases and J dropped 9 bases, with 12 bases sitting between them. This CDR3 is 11 amino acids long. Per germline, CDR1 DFQATT and CDR2 SNEGSKA (reference sequence). The CDR3 DNA reads as TGCAGTGCTAGGTCCCCGGAGTGGCAGTACTTC. As protein: CSARSPEWQYF.

This rearrangement joins TRBV24-1 to TRBJ2-1; possibly TRBD1 or TRBD2 for D (5 bases each). CDR1 KGHDR and CDR2 SFDVKD come from the germline V gene. The V and J ends lost 6 bases and 4 bases respectively, with 15 bases between them. CDR3 length: 15 residues. The CDR3 DNA reads as TGTGCCACCAGTTCGGGGACGACGGGGTACAATGAGCAGTTCTTC. Its translation is CATSSGTTGYNEQFF.

This clonotype was seen only a few times. The chain combines TRBV7-9 with TRBJ2-1; D possibly uses TRBD1 or TRBD2 (5 bases each). V was shortened by 2 bases and J by 5 bases, with 13 bases between the two germline ends. CDR1 SEHNR and CDR2 FQNEAQ come from the germline V gene (reference sequence). The CDR3 has 15 amino acids. In nucleotides, the CDR3 is TGTGCCAGCAGCTTACTAGGGACGCCTGACAATGAGCAGTTCTTC. This sequence encodes CASSLLGTPDNEQFF. Together with reference TRBV7-9 and TRBJ2-1, the CDR3 gives the full variable domain: DTGVSQNPRHKITKRGQNVTFRCDPISEHNRLYWYRQTLGQGPEFLTYFQNEAQLEKSRLLSDRFSAERPKGSFSTLEIQRTEQGDSAMYLCASSLLGTPDNEQFFGPGTRLTVL.

This clonotype was detected a few times. The genes are TRBV20-1 and TRBJ2-5; D may be TRBD2 (6 bases). Gene TRBJ2-7 matches the end of the DNA better, so the J call may be wrong. Germline values: CDR1 DFQATT, CDR2 SNEGSKA (reference sequence). This CDR3 is 15 amino acids long. The DNA for the CDR3 is TGCAGTGCTAGATCGGGTTCGGCAGGCGGGGACGAGCAGTACTTC. It codes for CSARSGSAGGDEQYF.

A single count supports this clonotype. The CDR3 sequence: CASSFVGNQETQYF. The CDR3 bases are TGTGCCAGCAGTTTTGTAGGGAACCAAGAGACCCAGTACTTC. The chain carries TRBV12-3 or TRBV12-4 and TRBJ2-5; no clear D gene. CDR3 size: 14 residues. The germline V and J ends were trimmed by 3 bases and 0 bases, with 8 bases remaining between them.

The chain recombines TRBV2 with TRBJ2-6; D unclear. The CDR3 length is 15 residues. Looked up from germline, CDR1 is SNHLY and CDR2 is FYNNEI. Trimming pared 1 base from V and 0 bases from J, leaving 4 bases between. The CDR3 DNA sequence: TGTGCCAGCAGTGAAGTCGGCTCTGGGGCCAACGTCCTGACTTTC. It codes for CASSEVGSGANVLTF.

V gene TRBV7-9 combines with J gene TRBJ2-1; tentative D call: TRBD2 (6 bases). This CDR3 contains 17 residues. Germline V gene data show CDR1 as SEHNR and CDR2 as FQNEAQ (reference sequence). Trimming removed 11 bases from V and 2 bases from J, with 25 bases in between. CDR3 in amino acids: CAGSTGDSEYAYNEQFF. The DNA for the CDR3 is TGTGCCGGAAGTACGGGAGACTCGGAGTACGCCTACAATGAGCAGTTCTTC.

V gene TRBV6-5 combines with J gene TRBJ2-6, with D perhaps TRBD1 (5 bases). CDR1 MNHEY and CDR2 SVGAGI come from the germline V gene. This CDR3 is built from 15 residues. With 5 bases removed from V and 2 bases from J, the gap between germline ends came to 10 bases. CDR3 residues: CASSRQLAGANVLTF. CDR3 bases: TGTGCCAGCAGTCGACAGTTGGCTGGGGCCAACGTCCTGACTTTC.

The chain combines TRBV10-3 with TRBJ1-1, with D perhaps TRBD1 (6 bases). The germline V and J ends were trimmed by 4 bases and 0 bases, with 21 bases remaining between them. The CDR3 is 18 amino acids. Germline lookup yields CDR1 ENHRY and CDR2 SYGVKD. CDR3 amino acids: CAISGSGRGEKMNTEAFF. The CDR3, as DNA: TGTGCCATCAGTGGGTCGGGCAGGGGCGAAAAAATGAACACTGAAGCTTTCTTT.

This clonotype was observed a few times. V and J are TRBV12-3 or TRBV12-4 and TRBJ1-1, with 7 nucleotides matching TRBD1. J gave up 9 bases and V 7 bases, and 14 bases lay outside the gene matches. The CDR3 totals 14 residues. CDR3: CASTGRQGSPQAFF. The CDR3 DNA sequence: TGTGCCAGCACCGGCAGACAGGGCTCCCCTCAAGCTTTCTTT.

This clonotype was seen more than once but under ten times. V usage is TRBV10-3 and J usage is TRBJ2-7; 8 positions match TRBD2. The CDR3 is made up of 16 amino acids. Trimming cost V 8 bases and J 7 bases; bases outside gene matches: 19. The germline gives CDR1 ENHRY, CDR2 SYGVKD. CDR3 DNA: TGTGCCATCTCCTGGAAGGGGGGACTAGAGTCTTCTGAGCAGTACTTC. Encoded protein: CAISWKGGLESSEQYF.

A few counts support this clonotype. J is TRBJ2-5 and V is TRBV12-5; D gene ambiguous. With 7 bases removed from V and 2 bases from J, the gap between germline ends came to 11 bases. The length of the CDR3 is 13 residues. Per the germline V gene, CDR1 is LGHNT and CDR2 is FRNRAP. CDR3 nucleotides: TGTGCTAGTGCCAGGCAGATGCAAGAGACCCAGTACTTC. As protein: CASARQMQETQYF.

CDR3 nucleotide sequence: TGTGCCTGGAGGGGGCGAAGCACAGATACGCAGTATTTT. It yields the protein CAWRGRSTDTQYF. The chain combines TRBV30 with TRBJ2-3; D is perhaps TRBD1 (5 bases). Germline CDR1 GTSNPN, CDR2 SVGIG (reference sequence). Trimming pared 3 bases from V and 0 bases from J, leaving 7 bases between. The CDR3 runs 13 residues.

This clonotype was observed a few times. The chain has TRBV5-6 and TRBJ2-7; D is unresolved. The germline CDR1 and CDR2 sequences are SGHDT and YYEEEE. Trimming shortened V by 3 bases and J by 8 bases, and 15 bases separated the two germline ends. The CDR3 loop spans 13 amino acids. The CDR3 DNA reads as TGTGCCAGCAGCTATGGATACATCGAACAGCAGTACTTC. It translates to CASSYGYIEQQYF.

Concerning this clonotype: One base away lies a much larger clone, so this may be a sequencing read error. V and J are TRBV7-6 and TRBJ2-1; 7 bases fit TRBD2. The CDR3 has 15 amino acids. Germline V gene lookup returns CDR1 SGHVS and CDR2 FNYEAQ. This CDR3 is CASSLVAGAGNERFF. The CDR3 coding sequence is TGTGCCAGCAGCTTAGTGGCGGGAGCGGGCAATGAGCGGTTCTTC.

The chain uses TRBV27 and TRBJ2-1; a possible D gene is TRBD1 (6 bases). This CDR3 is 15 amino acids long. Per the germline V gene, CDR1 is MNHEY and CDR2 is SMNVEV (reference sequence). Trimming left V 3 bases short and J 0 bases short, with 9 bases between. CDR3 amino acids: CASSFARGSYNEQFF. CDR3 sequence (DNA): TGTGCCAGCAGTTTTGCCAGGGGCTCCTACAATGAGCAGTTCTTC.

In its sample, this clonotype was seen a few times. The chain employs TRBV4-3 and TRBJ2-1; a possible D gene is TRBD2 (5 bases). CDR1 is LGHNA, CDR2 YSLEER, per germline. The V end lost 3 bases, the J end lost 2 bases, and 11 bases lay between the germline ends. The CDR3 runs 15 residues. The CDR3 DNA reads TGCGCCAGCAGCCAGCACACCGGGGCCTACAATGAGCAGTTCTTC. Its protein product is CASSQHTGAYNEQFF.

The chain combines TRBV24-1 with TRBJ2-7, with 9 bases lining up with TRBD1. J was trimmed by 5 bases and V by 2 bases; bases with no gene match: 9. Germline CDR1 and CDR2: KGHDR and SFDVKD. The CDR3 length is 16 residues. CDR3 sequence: CATSDYHGTGTHEQYF. The CDR3 nucleotides are TGTGCCACCAGTGATTATCATGGGACAGGGACCCACGAGCAGTACTTC.

The gene calls are TRBV12-3 or TRBV12-4 and TRBJ2-3; perhaps TRBD2 as D (6 bases). This CDR3 has 16 residues. V was trimmed by 6 bases and J by 1 base, leaving 17 bases between them. CDR3 bases: TGTGCCAGCAGCCCCGGGAGATTCGTCGGCACAGATACGCAGTATTTT. Its protein is CASSPGRFVGTDTQYF.

This clonotype was counted only a few times. The rearrangement joins TRBV5-1 to TRBJ2-5; 7 nucleotides align to TRBD1. With the DNA end fitting TRBJ2-7 better, the J assignment may be wrong. Per the germline V gene, CDR1 is SGHRS and CDR2 is YFSETQ. This CDR3 is built from 15 residues. For the CDR3, the DNA is TGCGCCAGCAGCTTGACCAACAGGGGTGTCTACGAGCAGTACTTC. Protein product: CASSLTNRGVYEQYF.

The chain carries TRBV9 and TRBJ2-5; 12 bases are shared with TRBD2. J lost 5 bases, V lost 3 bases, and 11 bases had no gene match. Germline-derived CDR1 and CDR2 are SGDLS and YYNGEE. The CDR3 covers 17 residues. The CDR3 here is CASSERRLAGVGETQYF. The CDR3 DNA reads TGTGCCAGCAGCGAGCGGAGACTAGCGGGAGTAGGGGAGACCCAGTACTTC.

This clonotype occurred a few times. The chain joins TRBV12-3 or TRBV12-4 to TRBJ1-2; 7 bases map to TRBD1. J gave up 0 bases and V 6 bases, and 16 bases lay outside the gene matches. The CDR3 covers 18 residues. CDR3 nucleotides: TGTGCCAGCAGCTCTCCCTTCCGGGACAGAGCTTCTAACTATGGCTACACCTTC. Translating gives CASSSPFRDRASNYGYTF.

About this clonotype itself: The CDR3 does not end in the conserved phenylalanine or tryptophan, so this is likely a read error. The DNA is left out, because the CDR3 cannot be placed on it with certainty; the CDR3 is given as TCRdb lists it. The chain is built from TRBV7-9 and TRBJ2-5; the table gives TRBD1 as D, unverified against the DNA. The CDR3 is 15 amino acids in total, end residues counted. Germline CDR1 reads SEHNR; CDR2 reads FQNEAQ (reference sequence). This CDR3 reads CASSLNPDGGYTFGS.